This T cell receptor beta chain was captured in a study of CD8+ T cells in alopecia areata. Whole-study results and caveats: Tissue-resident alphabeta T cells belonging to normal skin likewise get sequenced within scalp specimens. Lesional scalp, notably in alopecia totalis/universalis, had clonality above that of normal scalp.

Following extraction, RNA underwent reverse transcription to cDNA, which served as the sequencing template. Some clones are missing from TCRdb's copy, which holds only in-frame ones; the method was immunoSEQ multiplex PCR. The sample has some 160,000 clones; less than 65% are singletons. Of note for this clone: Antigen unknown.

This TCR derives from a human donor in good health. Sequencing was carried out using CD8+ T cells sorted from blood.

In nucleotides, the CDR3 is TGTGCCAGCAGTTTATCGTACGATTACGAGCAGTACTTC. It specifies CASSLSYDYEQYF. This chain connects TRBV27 to TRBJ2-7; D unresolved. V was shortened by 0 bases and J by 4 bases, with 7 bases between the two germline ends. This CDR3 has 13 residues. Germline-derived CDR1 and CDR2 are MNHEY and SMNVEV (reference sequence).